This TCR beta chain was retrieved from a study of OX40 agonist ivuxolimab in advanced cancers. As for the study in general: The study enrolled dose-escalation patients with hepatocellular carcinoma, melanoma, renal cell or head and neck cancer. One hepatocellular carcinoma and a couple of cutaneous melanoma patients partially responded.

The CDR3 has 12 amino acids. Unmatched junction bases numbered 2, after V lost 5 bases and J lost 5 bases. Germline V CDR1 and CDR2: MDHEN, SYDVKM. Libraries were prepared by immunoSEQ multiplex PCR; TCRdb keeps only in-frame clonotypes and omits some of them. The repertoire includes about 99,000 clones, approximately 94% of them detected once, and approximately 2% sits in the top ten. The sample holds one count of this clone. No antigen is known for it. Whole-study findings and limits: More expanded clones were seen, on average, in CD8+ T cells than in CD4+.

The specimen comprised CD4+ or CD8+ T cells sorted from blood, sampled in a trial of the OX40 agonist ivuxolimab. This rearrangement joins TRBV28 to TRBJ1-1, with 7 positions matching TRBD1. The TCR originated in an adult with an advanced solid tumor such as melanoma, head and neck, liver or kidney cancer. As DNA, the CDR3 is TGTGCCAGCAGTAAGGGGGCAACTGAAGCTTTCTTT. This encodes CASSKGATEAFF. Full variable domain (remainder filled in from reference TRBV28 and TRBJ1-1): DVKVTQSSRYLVKRTGEKVFLECVQDMDHENMFWYRQDPGLGLRLIYFSYDVKMKEKGDIPEGYSVSREKKERFSLILESASTNQTSMYLCASSKGATEAFFGQGTRLTVV.